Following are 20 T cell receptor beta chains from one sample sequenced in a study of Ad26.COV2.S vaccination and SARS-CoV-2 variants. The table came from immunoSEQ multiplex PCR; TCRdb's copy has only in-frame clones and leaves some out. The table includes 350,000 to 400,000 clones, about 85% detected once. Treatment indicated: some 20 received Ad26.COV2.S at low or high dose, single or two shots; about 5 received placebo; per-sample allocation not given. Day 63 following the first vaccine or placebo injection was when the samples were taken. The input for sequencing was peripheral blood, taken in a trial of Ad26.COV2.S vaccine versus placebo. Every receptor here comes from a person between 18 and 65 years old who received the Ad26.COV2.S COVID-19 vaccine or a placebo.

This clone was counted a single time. In DNA, the CDR3 is TGTGCCACCAGTGATGTACCGGGACAAGGAGAGACCCAGTACTTC. Protein sequence: CATSDVPGQGETQYF. The V call is TRBV24-1, the J call TRBJ2-5; maybe TRBD1 (6 bases). Germline V CDR1 and CDR2: KGHDR, SFDVKD. Trimming took off 3 bases at V and 4 bases at J, with 14 bases between the two ends. This CDR3 has 15 residues.

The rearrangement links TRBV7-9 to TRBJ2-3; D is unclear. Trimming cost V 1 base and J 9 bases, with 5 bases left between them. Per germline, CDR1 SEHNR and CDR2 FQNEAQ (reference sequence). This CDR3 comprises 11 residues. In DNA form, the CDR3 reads TGTGCCAGCAGCTTAGTCGAAACGCAGTATTTT. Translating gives CASSLVETQYF.

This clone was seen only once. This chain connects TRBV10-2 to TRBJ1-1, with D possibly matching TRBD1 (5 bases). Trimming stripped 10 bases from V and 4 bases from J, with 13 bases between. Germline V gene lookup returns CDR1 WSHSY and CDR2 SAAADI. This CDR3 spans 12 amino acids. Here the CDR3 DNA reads TGCGCCACCGCCCCAGGGACCACTGAAGCTTTCTTT. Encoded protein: CATAPGTTEAFF.

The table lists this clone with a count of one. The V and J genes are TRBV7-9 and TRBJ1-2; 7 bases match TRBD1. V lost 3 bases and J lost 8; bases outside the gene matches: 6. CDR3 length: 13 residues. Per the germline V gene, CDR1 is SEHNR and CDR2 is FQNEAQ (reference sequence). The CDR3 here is CASSFGTVGGYTF. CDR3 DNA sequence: TGTGCCAGCAGCTTCGGGACAGTCGGCGGCTACACCTTC. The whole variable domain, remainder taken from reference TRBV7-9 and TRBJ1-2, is DTGVSQNPRHKITKRGQNVTFRCDPISEHNRLYWYRQTLGQGPEFLTYFQNEAQLEKSRLLSDRFSAERPKGSFSTLEIQRTEQGDSAMYLCASSFGTVGGYTFGSGTRLTVV.

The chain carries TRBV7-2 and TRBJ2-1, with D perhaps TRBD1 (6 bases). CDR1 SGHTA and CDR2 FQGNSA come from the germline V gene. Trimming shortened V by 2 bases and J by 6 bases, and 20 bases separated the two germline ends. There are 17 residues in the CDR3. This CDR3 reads CASSLKELGGRLNEQFF. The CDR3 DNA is TGTGCCAGCAGCTTAAAGGAGTTAGGGGGTCGTCTCAATGAGCAGTTCTTC.

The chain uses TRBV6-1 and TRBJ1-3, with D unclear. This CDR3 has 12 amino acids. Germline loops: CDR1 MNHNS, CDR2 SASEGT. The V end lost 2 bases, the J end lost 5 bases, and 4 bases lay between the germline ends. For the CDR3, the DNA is TGTGCCAGCAGTGAATCAAGAAACACCATATATTTT. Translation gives CASSESRNTIYF.

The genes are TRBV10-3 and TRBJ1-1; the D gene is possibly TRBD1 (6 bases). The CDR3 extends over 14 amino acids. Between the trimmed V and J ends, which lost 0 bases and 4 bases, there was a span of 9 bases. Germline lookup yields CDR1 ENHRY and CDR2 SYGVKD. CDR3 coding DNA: TGTGCCATCAGTGAGTCCGAGGGGGGCACTGAAGCTTTCTTT. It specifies CAISESEGGTEAFF.

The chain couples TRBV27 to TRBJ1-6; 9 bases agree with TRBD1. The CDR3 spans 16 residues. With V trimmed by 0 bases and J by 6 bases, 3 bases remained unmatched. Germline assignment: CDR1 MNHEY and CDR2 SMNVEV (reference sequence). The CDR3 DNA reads TGTGCCAGCAGTTTATCCGGACAGGGGACTAATTCACCCCTCCACTTT. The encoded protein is CASSLSGQGTNSPLHF.

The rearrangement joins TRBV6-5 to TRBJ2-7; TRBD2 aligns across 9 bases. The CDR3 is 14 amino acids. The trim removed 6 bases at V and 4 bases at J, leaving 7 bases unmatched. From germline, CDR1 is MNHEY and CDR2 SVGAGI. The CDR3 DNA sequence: TGTGCCAGCAGCGGCGGGGGGGCGGATTACGAGCAGTACTTC. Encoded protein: CASSGGGADYEQYF.

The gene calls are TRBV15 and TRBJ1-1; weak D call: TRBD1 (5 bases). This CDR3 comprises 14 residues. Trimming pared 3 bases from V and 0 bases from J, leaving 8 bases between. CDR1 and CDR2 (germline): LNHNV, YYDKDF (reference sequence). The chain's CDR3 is CATSRGGLNTEAFF. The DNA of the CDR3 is TGTGCCACCAGCAGGGGGGGGTTGAACACTGAAGCTTTCTTT.

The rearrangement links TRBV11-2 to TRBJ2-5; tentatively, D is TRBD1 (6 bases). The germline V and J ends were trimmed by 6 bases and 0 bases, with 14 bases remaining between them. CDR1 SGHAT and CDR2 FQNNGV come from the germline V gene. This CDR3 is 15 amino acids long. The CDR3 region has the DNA TGTGCCAGCAGAACCATCACAGGGTACCAAGAGACCCAGTACTTC. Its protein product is CASRTITGYQETQYF.

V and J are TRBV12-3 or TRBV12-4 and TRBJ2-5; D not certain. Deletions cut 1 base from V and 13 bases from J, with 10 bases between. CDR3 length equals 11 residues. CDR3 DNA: TGTGCCAGCAGTTTAGGGATCAGTATGTACTTC. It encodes CASSLGISMYF.

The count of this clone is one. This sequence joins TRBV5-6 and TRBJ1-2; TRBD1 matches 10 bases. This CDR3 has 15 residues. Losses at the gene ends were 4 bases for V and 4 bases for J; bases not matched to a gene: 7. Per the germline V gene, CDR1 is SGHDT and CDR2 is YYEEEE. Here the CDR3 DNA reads TGTGCCAGCAGCCCCCGGGACAGGGGATTCTATGGCTACACCTTC. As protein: CASSPRDRGFYGYTF.

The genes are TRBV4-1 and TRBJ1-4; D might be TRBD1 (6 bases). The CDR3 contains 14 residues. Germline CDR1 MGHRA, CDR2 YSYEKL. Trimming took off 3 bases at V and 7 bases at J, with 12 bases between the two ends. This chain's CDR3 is CASSHSGVGEKLFF. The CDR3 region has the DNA TGCGCCAGCAGCCATTCAGGGGTGGGTGAAAAACTGTTTTTT.

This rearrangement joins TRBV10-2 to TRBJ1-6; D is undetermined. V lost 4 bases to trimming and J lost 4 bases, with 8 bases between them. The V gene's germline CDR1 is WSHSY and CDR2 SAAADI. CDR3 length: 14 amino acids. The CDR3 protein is CASSANSYNSPLHF. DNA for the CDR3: TGCGCCAGCAGTGCGAACAGTTATAATTCACCCCTCCACTTT.

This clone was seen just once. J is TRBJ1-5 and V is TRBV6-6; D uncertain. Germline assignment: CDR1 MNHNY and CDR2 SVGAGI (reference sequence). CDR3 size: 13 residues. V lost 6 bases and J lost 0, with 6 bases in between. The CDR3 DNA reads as TGTGCCAGCAGAAGGTATAGCAATCAGCCCCAGCATTTT. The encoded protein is CASRRYSNQPQHF.

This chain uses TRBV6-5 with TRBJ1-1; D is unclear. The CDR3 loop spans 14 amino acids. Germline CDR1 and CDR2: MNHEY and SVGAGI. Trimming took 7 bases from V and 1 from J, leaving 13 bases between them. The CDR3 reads CASKRGLANTEAFF. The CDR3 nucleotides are TGTGCCAGCAAGAGAGGCCTTGCGAACACTGAAGCTTTCTTT.

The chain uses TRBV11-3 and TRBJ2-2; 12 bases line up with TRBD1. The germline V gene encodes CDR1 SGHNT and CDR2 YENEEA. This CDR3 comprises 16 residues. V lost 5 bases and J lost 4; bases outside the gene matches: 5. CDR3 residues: CASSTRDRGRTGELFF. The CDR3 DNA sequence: TGTGCCAGCAGCACCCGGGACAGGGGGCGCACCGGGGAGCTGTTTTTT.

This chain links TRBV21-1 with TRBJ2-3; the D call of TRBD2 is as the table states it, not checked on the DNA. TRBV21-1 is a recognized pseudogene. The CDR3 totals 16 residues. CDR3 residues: CASRASGLSSTDTQYF. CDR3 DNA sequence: TGTGCCAGCAGGGCTAGCGGGTTATCTAGCACAGATACGCAGTATTTT.

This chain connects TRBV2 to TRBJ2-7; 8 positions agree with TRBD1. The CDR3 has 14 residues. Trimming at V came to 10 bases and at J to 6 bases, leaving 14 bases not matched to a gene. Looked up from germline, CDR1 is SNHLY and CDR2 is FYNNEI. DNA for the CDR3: TGTGCCATCTCTTATTGGGACAGGCCTGTCGAGCAGTACTTC. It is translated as CAISYWDRPVEQYF.